These 8 T cell receptor beta chains came from one sample sequenced in a study of cytomegalovirus exposure and HLA in healthy donors. PCR was performed using 60 Vbeta and 13 Jbeta primers. Clones were read by immunoSEQ multiplex PCR, and TCRdb kept only the in-frame ones, dropping some. The table has more than 80,000 clones, approximately 76% seen once. Sample: PBMCs. The receptors come from a woman between 55 and 75 years old in good health and CMV-seropositive.

This clone has only a few counts. The chain has TRBV6-5 and TRBJ2-1, with TRBD1 as a possible D gene (6 bases). The CDR3 covers 13 residues. The V end lost 5 bases, the J end lost 5 bases, and 10 bases lay between the germline ends. CDR1 and CDR2 from the germline V gene are MNHEY and SVGAGI. CDR3 sequence: CASSRQVDNEQFF. The CDR3 DNA reads TGTGCCAGCAGTAGACAGGTAGACAATGAGCAGTTCTTC.

The chain uses TRBV10-1 and TRBJ1-5; D perhaps matches TRBD1 (6 bases). In germline, CDR1 is WNHNN, CDR2 SYGVQD (reference sequence). V shed 5 bases and J shed 4 bases, with 12 bases lying between them. The CDR3 runs 14 residues. Here the CDR3 reads CASSPSGQNQPQHF. In DNA, the CDR3 is TGCGCCAGCAGTCCGTCGGGACAAAATCAGCCCCAGCATTTT.

The chain is built from TRBV10-2 and TRBJ2-1; maybe TRBD2 (5 bases). The germline V gene encodes CDR1 WSHSY and CDR2 SAAADI. Trimming took off 8 bases at V and 7 bases at J, with 15 bases between the two ends. CDR3 length: 13 amino acids. CDR3: CASVLRRRNEQFF. The CDR3 bases are TGCGCCAGCGTTCTGAGGCGGAGGAATGAGCAGTTCTTC.

In this sample, this clone turned up a few times. The chain links TRBV7-3 to TRBJ1-1, with 7 nucleotides matching TRBD1. The CDR3 sequence is 13 residues long. V lost 8 bases to trimming and J lost 6 bases; unmatched junction nucleotides: 9. The germline CDR1 and CDR2 sequences are SGHTA and FQGTGA. The CDR3 DNA follows: TGTGCCAGCGGTAGGACAGGCAACGCTGAAGCTTTCTTT. Translating it yields CASGRTGNAEAFF.

The rearrangement links TRBV28 to TRBJ2-7; D perhaps matches TRBD2 (5 bases). Germline V gene data show CDR1 as MDHEN and CDR2 as SYDVKM. V dropped 8 bases and J dropped 12 bases, with 20 bases sitting between them. The CDR3 is made up of 12 amino acids. Here the CDR3 reads CASSFPGRGPYF. As DNA, the CDR3 is TGTGCCAGCTCTTTTCCGGGGAGAGGTCCGTACTTC.

The chain uses TRBV7-9 and TRBJ2-7, with 12 bases matching TRBD1. The germline gives CDR1 SEHNR, CDR2 FQNEAQ (reference sequence). J gave up 5 bases and V 5 bases, and 7 bases lay outside the gene matches. The CDR3 sequence is 15 residues long. The CDR3 region is CASSTRDRGRDEQYF. The CDR3 DNA reads as TGTGCCAGCAGCACCCGGGACAGGGGGCGAGACGAGCAGTACTTC.

This clone was detected a few times. The V call is TRBV6-1, the J call TRBJ1-2; tentatively, D is TRBD1 (6 bases). The CDR3 runs to 15 residues. Germline V CDR1 and CDR2: MNHNS, SASEGT. V lost 2 bases and J lost 6, with 16 bases in between. The DNA of the CDR3 is TGTGCCAGCAGTGAAATCGGCAGGGGCCGAAATGGCTACACCTTC. Translated: CASSEIGRGRNGYTF.

V gene TRBV18 combines with J gene TRBJ2-1; D may be TRBD2 (5 bases). CDR1 is KGHSH and CDR2 is LQKENI in the germline V gene. This CDR3 is built from 14 residues. Trimming removed 2 bases at V and 8 bases at J, with 13 bases between. CDR3 protein: CASSPNYLGDEQFF. The CDR3 nucleotides read TGTGCCAGCTCACCAAACTACCTCGGGGATGAGCAGTTCTTC. The whole variable domain, filled in from reference TRBV18 and TRBJ2-1, reads NAGVMQNPRHLVRRRGQEARLRCSPMKGHSHVYWYRQLPEEGLKFMVYLQKENIIDESGMPKERFSAEFPKEGPSILRIQQVVRGDSAAYFCASSPNYLGDEQFFGPGTRLTVL.